This TCR beta chain was identified in a study of OX40 agonist ivuxolimab in advanced cancers. The protocol was immunoSEQ multiplex PCR, while the TCRdb copy is restricted to in-frame clones and leaves out a portion. The data hold tens of thousands of clones, with around 90% observed a single time. CDR1 and CDR2 (germline): SEHNR, FQNEAQ (reference sequence). After removal of 6 bases from V and 5 bases from J, the junction contained 18 bases not matched to a gene. There are 17 residues in the CDR3. This chain links TRBV7-9 with TRBJ1-1; 7 bases map to TRBD1. The receptor comes from an adult with an advanced solid tumor such as melanoma, head and neck, liver or kidney cancer. This material consisted of CD4+ or CD8+ T cells sorted from blood, taken in a trial of the OX40 agonist ivuxolimab. The CDR3 reads CASRNNERQGWRTEAFF. The CDR3 DNA reads as TGTGCCAGCAGAAATAACGAACGACAGGGCTGGAGGACTGAAGCTTTCTTT.